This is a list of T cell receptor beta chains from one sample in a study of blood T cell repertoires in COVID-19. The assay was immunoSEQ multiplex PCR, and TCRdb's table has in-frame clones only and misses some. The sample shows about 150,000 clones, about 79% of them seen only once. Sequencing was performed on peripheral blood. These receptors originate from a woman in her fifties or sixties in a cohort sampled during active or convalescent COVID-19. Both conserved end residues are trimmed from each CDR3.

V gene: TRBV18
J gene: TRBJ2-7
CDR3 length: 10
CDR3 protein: ASSPLTYEQY

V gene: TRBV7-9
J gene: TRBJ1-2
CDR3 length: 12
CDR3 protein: ASSPPGGHYGYT

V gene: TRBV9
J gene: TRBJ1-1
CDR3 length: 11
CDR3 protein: ASSVVRNTEAF

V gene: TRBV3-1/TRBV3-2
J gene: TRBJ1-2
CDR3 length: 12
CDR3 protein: ASSHMKRDYGYT

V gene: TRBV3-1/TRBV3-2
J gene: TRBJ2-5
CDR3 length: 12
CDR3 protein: ASSQQGEEETQY

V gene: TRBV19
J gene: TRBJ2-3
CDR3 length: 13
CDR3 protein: ASRRGQIVTDTQY

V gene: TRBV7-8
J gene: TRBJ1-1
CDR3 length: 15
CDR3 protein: ASSSPPRRDSYTEAF

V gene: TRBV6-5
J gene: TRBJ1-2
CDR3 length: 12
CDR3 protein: ASSYDSKNYGYT

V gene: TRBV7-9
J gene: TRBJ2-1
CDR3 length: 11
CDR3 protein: ASSLVSYNEQF

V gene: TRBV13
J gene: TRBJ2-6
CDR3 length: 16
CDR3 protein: ARRAGGEFRSGANVLT

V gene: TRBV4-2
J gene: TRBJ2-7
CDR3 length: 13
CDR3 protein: ASSLPGRGFHEQY

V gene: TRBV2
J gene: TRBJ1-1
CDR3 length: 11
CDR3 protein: ASNFRANTEAF

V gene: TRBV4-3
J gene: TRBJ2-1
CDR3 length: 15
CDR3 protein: ASSQDWRGSSYNEQF

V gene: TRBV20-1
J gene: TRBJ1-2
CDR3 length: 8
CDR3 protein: SAQRDGYT

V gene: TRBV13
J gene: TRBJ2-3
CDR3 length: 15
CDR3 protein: ASSLGGWYSGADTQY

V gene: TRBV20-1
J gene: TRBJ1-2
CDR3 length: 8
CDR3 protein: SAVNYGYT

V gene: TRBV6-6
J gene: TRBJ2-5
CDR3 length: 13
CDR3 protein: ASSGGKGLKETQY

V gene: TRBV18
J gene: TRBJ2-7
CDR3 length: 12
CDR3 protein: ASSRGAQTYEQY

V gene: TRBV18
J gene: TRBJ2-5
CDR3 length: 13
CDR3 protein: ASSPFDRVQETQY

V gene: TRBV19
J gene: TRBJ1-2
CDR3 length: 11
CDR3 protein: ASSPTFIFGYT

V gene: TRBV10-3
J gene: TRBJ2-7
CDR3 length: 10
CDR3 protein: AISGQGYEQY

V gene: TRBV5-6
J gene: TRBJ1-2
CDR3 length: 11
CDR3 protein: ASSPGTERYYT

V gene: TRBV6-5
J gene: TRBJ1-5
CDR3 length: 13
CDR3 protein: ASSYGRASNQPQH

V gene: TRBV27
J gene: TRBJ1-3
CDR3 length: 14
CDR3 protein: ASSPRQGSTGNTIY

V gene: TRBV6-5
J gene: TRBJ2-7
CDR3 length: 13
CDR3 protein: ASSYSSGSSYEQY

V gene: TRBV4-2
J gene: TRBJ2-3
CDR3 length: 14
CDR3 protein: ASSLRLAGSTDTQY

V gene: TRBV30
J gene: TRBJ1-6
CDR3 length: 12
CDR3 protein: AWSTGSRASPLH

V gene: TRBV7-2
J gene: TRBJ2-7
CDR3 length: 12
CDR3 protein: ASSLEGTGYEQY

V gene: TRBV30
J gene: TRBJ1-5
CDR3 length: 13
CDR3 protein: AWRSTGIGNQPQH

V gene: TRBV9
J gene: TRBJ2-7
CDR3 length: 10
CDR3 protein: ASSAQGGEQY

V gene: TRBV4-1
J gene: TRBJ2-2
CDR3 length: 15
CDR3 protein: ASSQDHLAGVIGELF

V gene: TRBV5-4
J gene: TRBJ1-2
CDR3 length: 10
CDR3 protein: ASSSPGRGYT

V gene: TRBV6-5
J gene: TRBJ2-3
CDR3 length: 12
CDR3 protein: ASSLAGGKDTQY

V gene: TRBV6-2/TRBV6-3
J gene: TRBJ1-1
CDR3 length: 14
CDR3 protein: ASSYGGLSDFIYAF